This TCR beta chain was documented in a study of Tregs in tolerant kidney transplant recipients. Across the whole study: An approximately 3-day belatacept mixed lymphocyte reaction, sometimes plus 5-day graft donor restimulation, preceded CD4+CD25+CD127- sorting. Sorting used antibodies to exclude donor cells. General study results and limits: Few patients were studied, so findings need validation in larger groups.

A note on this clone: Its antigen is as yet unknown.

Using immunoSEQ multiplex PCR, the repertoire was profiled, and TCRdb retains in-frame clones only, with some absent. The sample contains 15,000 to 20,000 clones, more than 60% of which appear only once. Germline V gene lookup returns CDR1 SGHKS and CDR2 YYEKEE (reference sequence). Deletions cut 3 bases from V and 4 bases from J, with 16 bases between. This CDR3 contains 16 residues. The TCR comes from a human donor in good health. The V call is TRBV5-5, the J call TRBJ2-2, with D possibly matching TRBD1 (5 bases). Sequencing used Tregs from blood cultured with allogeneic cells. This CDR3 reads CASSSGPRATTGELFF. For the CDR3, the DNA is TGTGCCAGCAGCTCTGGGCCCAGGGCGACCACCGGGGAGCTGTTTTTT. Looking up the rest from reference TRBV5-5 and TRBJ2-2 gives the full variable domain: DAGVTQSPTHLIKTRGQQVTLRCSPISGHKSVSWYQQVLGQGPQFIFQYYEKEERGRGNFPDRFSARQFPNYSSELNVNALLLGDSALYLCASSSGPRATTGELFFGEGSRLTVL.